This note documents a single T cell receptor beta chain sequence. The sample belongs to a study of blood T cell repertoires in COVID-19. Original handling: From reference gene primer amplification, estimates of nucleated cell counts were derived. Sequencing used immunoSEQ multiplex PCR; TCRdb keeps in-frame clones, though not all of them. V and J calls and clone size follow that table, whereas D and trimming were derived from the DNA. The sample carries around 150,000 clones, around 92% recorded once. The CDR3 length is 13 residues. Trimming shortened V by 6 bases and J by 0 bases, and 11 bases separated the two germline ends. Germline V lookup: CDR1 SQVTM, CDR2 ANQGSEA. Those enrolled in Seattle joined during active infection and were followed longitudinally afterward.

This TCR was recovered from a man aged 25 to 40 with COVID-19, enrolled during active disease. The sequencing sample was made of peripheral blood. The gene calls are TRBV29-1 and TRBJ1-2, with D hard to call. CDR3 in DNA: TGCAGCGTCCTAGGGAGTACTAACTATGGCTACACCTTC. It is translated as CSVLGSTNYGYTF.